This T cell receptor beta chain was profiled in a study of T cell responses to AZD1222 COVID-19 vaccine. Study-wide points: The reported proportion of spike-specific TCRs targeting unmutated variant regions was nearly half. There were repertoire samples only from the period after the peak T cell response.

Germline assignment: CDR1 SGHNT and CDR2 YYREEE (reference sequence). V was pared by 0 bases and J by 4 bases, with 8 bases between. CDR3 size: 14 residues. As concerns this clone: The antigen is unknown.

This table comes from immunoSEQ multiplex PCR, and its TCRdb copy is limited to in-frame clones, with some not included. Of approximately 140,000 clones in the sample, more than 85% were seen once. The sample consisted of peripheral blood, taken on day 0 of AZD1222 vaccination. The chain combines TRBV5-4 with TRBJ1-5, with D maybe TRBD1 (6 bases). This receptor was taken from an adult in good health. The CDR3 bases are TGTGCCAGCAGCTTGGCAGGGGCAAATCAGCCCCAGCATTTT. It specifies CASSLAGANQPQHF.